The rows below give T cell receptor beta chains drawn from one sample of a study of blood T cell repertoires in COVID-19. Assay: immunoSEQ multiplex PCR; the TCRdb copy retains only in-frame clones and omits some. The sample has 240,000 or so clones, more than 75% seen once. The material sequenced was peripheral blood. These receptors were taken from a woman in her thirties or forties who had recovered from COVID-19. Each CDR3 is given with its conserved first and last residue. The order of the fields is J gene, clone size, V gene, D gene, CDR3 DNA, CDR3 protein. The D gene is left open where the match is weak. Size tells how often a clone was seen (once, few, many) or the class of an expanded clone, and some rows leave it out.

>TRBJ2-5|-|TRBV9|TRBD2
TGTGCCAGCAGCGTAGGCTGGGAGGGGCAAGAGACCCAGTACTTC
CASSVGWEGQETQYF
>TRBJ1-4|-|TRBV19|-
TGTGCCAGTAGTAGCTCACGGGATGAAAAACTGTTTTTT
CASSSSRDEKLFF
>TRBJ2-7|once|TRBV11-3|-
TGTGCCAGCAGCCGCCGAGGAGACTACTACGAGCAGTACTTC
CASSRRGDYYEQYF
>TRBJ1-4|once|TRBV10-1|-
TGCGCCAGCAGTGACCGGCGGGAACCGACTAATGAAAAACTGTTTTTT
CASSDRREPTNEKLFF
>TRBJ1-1|-|TRBV5-8|-
TGTGCCAGCAGCCCGGGACACCCGAACACTGAAGCTTTCTTT
CASSPGHPNTEAFF
>TRBJ2-1|-|TRBV29-1|TRBD2
TGCAGCGTTGGGGGTGCAGTTGGCAGCGGGAGGGCCCCCTACAATGAGCAGTTCTTC
CSVGGAVGSGRAPYNEQFF
>TRBJ2-1|few|TRBV21-1|-
TGTGCCAAAGCGATTTTGTTCCTCTACAATGAGCAGTTCTTC
CAKAILFLYNEQFF
>TRBJ2-7|-|TRBV7-8|-
TGTGCCAGCAGCCCCGCAGCGGGCCCTACCTACGAGCAGTACTTC
CASSPAAGPTYEQYF
>TRBJ2-1|-|TRBV5-6|TRBD2
TGTGCCAGCTGGGGAGCGGGAGAGACCCATGAGCAGTTCTTC
CASWGAGETHEQFF
>TRBJ1-1|-|TRBV7-8|-
TGTGCCAGCAGCCCAGGGCACGGGGGCACTGAAGCTTTCTTT
CASSPGHGGTEAFF
>TRBJ2-1|-|TRBV19|TRBD2
TGTGCCAGTAGTTCGAGCGGGAGCTCCTACAATGAGCAGTTCTTC
CASSSSGSSYNEQFF
>TRBJ2-1|-|TRBV6-6|TRBD2
TGTGCCAGCACCTATGGGGGGCGGCTAGCGGGAGGTCCCTCCTACAATGAGCAGTTCTTC
CASTYGGRLAGGPSYNEQFF
>TRBJ2-2|-|TRBV7-2|TRBD2
TGTGCCAGCAGCCCCCGGTTTTGGAGTAGCGGGAACCCCGGGGAGCTGTTTTTT
CASSPRFWSSGNPGELFF
>TRBJ1-2|-|TRBV20-1|-
TGCAGTGCTAGTGGTCTAACAGGCACTAACTATGGCTACACCTTC
CSASGLTGTNYGYTF
>TRBJ2-3|-|TRBV11-3|-
TGTGCCAGCAGCTTTGGTCAGGGCCACACAGATACGCAGTATTTT
CASSFGQGHTDTQYF